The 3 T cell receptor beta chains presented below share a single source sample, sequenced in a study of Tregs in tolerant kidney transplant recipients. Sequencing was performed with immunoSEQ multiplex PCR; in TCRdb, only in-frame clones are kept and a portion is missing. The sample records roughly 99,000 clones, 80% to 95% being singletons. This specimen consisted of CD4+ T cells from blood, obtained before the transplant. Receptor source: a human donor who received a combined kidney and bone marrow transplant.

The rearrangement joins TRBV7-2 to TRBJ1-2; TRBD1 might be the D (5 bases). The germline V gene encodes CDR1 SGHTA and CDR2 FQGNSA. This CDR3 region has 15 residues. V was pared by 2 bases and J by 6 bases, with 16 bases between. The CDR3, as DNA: TGTGCCAGCAGCTTAAGCCCGAGGGGACTTGATGGCTACACCTTC. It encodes CASSLSPRGLDGYTF.

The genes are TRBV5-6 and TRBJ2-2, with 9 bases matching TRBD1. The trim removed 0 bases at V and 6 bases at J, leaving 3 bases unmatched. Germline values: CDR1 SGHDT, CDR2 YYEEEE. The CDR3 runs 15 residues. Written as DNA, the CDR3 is TGTGCCAGCAGCTTGGGGACAGGGGCGGCCGGGGAGCTGTTTTTT. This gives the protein CASSLGTGAAGELFF.

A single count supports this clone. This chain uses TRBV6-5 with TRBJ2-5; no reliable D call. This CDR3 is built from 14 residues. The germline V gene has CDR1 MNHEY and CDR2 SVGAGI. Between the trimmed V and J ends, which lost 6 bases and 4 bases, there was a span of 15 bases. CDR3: CASRYSRGVETQYF. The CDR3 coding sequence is TGTGCCAGCAGATACAGCCGAGGTGTAGAGACCCAGTACTTC.